This TCR beta chain was recorded in a study of control samples from healthy donors and cancer patients (dated by TCRdb to 2019 to 2021). About this clone itself: The target of this receptor is not known. It has no much larger one-base neighbor in the sample; base qualities were not kept.

V and J are trimmed by 0 bases and 3 bases, and the gene matches miss 5 bases of the junction. Including cysteine and phenylalanine, the CDR3 has 16 amino acids. The entry retains the CDR3 DNA only, 48 bases that are in frame from base 1. The germline V gene yields SGHTS for CDR1 and YDEGEE for CDR2. Library preparation was by the immunoSEQ multiplex PCR assay. The immuneACCESS repertoire file appears here via TCRdb, limited to in-frame rearrangements. These files lack a portion of the clones; in checked studies, under half of the deficit traces to unresolved V genes, and the cause of the others is not known. In this sample the table shows about 86,000 clones, 85% to 95% of which occur a single time. About 1.5% of the sample goes to the ten largest clones.

The specimen was blood. This receptor was obtained from a woman aged 25 to 45 in good health. The V gene is TRBV5-8 and the J gene is TRBJ2-5, with 10 bases matching TRBD2. The DNA sequence is TGTGCCAGCAGCTTGGGGGCTAGCGGGAGCAAAGAGACCCAGTACTTC. This is translated as CASSLGASGSKETQYF.